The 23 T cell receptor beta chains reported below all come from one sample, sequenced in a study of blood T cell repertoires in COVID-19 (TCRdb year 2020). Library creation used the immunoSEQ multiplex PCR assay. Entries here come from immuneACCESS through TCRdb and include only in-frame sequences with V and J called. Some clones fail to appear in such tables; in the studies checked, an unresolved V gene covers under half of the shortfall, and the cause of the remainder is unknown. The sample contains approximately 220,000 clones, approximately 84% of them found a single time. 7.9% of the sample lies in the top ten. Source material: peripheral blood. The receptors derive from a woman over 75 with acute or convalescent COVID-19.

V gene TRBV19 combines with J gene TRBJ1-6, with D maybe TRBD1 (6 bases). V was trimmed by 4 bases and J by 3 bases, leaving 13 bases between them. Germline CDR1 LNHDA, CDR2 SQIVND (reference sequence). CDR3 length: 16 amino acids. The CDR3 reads CASSSRGNVYNSPLHF. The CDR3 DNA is TGTGCCAGTAGTAGTAGGGGGAACGTCTATAATTCACCCCTCCACTTT. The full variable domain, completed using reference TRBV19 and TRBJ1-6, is DGGITQSPKYLFRKEGQNVTLSCEQNLNHDAMYWYRQDPGQGLRLIYYSQIVNDFQKGDIAEGYSVSREKKESFPLTVTSAQKNPTAFYLCASSSRGNVYNSPLHFGNGTRLTVT.

CDR3 region: CASSTDSGSSYEQYF. DNA for the CDR3: TGTGCCAGCAGCACCGACAGCGGGAGCTCCTACGAGCAGTACTTC. The chain recombines TRBV21-1 with TRBJ2-7; TRBD2 is the table's D call and was not checked against the DNA. TRBV21-1 is a documented pseudogene. This CDR3 region has 15 residues.

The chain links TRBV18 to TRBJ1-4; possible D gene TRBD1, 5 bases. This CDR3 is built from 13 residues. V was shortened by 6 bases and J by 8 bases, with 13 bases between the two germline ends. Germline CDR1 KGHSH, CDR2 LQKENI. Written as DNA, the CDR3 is TGTGCCAGCTCCCAGGGAGGTAGAGAAAAACTGTTTTTT. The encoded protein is CASSQGGREKLFF.

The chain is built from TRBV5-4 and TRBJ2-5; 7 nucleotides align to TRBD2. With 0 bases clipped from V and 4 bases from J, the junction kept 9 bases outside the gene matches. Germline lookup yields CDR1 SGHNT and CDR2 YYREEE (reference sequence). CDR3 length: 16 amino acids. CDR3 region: CASSLARAGELETQYF. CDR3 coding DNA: TGTGCCAGCAGCTTGGCCAGGGCGGGAGAATTAGAGACCCAGTACTTC.

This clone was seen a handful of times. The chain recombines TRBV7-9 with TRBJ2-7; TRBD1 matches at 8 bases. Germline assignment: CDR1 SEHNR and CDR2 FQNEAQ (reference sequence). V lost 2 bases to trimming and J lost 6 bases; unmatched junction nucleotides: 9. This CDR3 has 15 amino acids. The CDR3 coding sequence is TGTGCCAGCAGCTTACAGGGACAGGCCTTTAGCGAGCAGTACTTC. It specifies CASSLQGQAFSEQYF.

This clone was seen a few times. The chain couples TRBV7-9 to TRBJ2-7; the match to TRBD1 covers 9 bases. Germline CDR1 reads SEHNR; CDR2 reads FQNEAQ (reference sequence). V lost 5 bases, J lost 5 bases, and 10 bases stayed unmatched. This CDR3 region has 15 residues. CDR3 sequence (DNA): TGTGCCAGCAGCCCCGGGGACAGGGTTGTTCACGAGCAGTACTTC. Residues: CASSPGDRVVHEQYF.

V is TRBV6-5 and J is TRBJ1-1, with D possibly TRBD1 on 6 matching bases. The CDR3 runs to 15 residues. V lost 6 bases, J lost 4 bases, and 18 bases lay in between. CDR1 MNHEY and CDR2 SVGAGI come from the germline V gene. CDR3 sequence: CASSRQDIGFTEAFF. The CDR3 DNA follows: TGTGCCAGCAGCCGACAGGATATAGGATTCACTGAAGCTTTCTTT.

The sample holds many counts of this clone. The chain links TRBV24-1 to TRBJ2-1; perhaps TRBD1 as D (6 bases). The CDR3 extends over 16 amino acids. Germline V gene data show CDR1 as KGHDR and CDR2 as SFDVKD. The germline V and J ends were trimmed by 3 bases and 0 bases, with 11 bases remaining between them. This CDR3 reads CATSDRTGSSYNEQFF. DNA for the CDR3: TGTGCCACCAGTGATCGTACAGGGAGCTCCTACAATGAGCAGTTCTTC.

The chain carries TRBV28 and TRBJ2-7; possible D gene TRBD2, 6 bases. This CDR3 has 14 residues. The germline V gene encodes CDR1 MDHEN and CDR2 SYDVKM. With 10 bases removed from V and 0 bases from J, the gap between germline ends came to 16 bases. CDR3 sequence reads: CATRPGALSYEQYF. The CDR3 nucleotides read TGTGCCACGCGGCCGGGAGCCCTCTCCTACGAGCAGTACTTC. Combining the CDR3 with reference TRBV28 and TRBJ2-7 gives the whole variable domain DVKVTQSSRYLVKRTGEKVFLECVQDMDHENMFWYRQDPGLGLRLIYFSYDVKMKEKGDIPEGYSVSREKKERFSLILESASTNQTSMYLCATRPGALSYEQYFGPGTRLTVT.

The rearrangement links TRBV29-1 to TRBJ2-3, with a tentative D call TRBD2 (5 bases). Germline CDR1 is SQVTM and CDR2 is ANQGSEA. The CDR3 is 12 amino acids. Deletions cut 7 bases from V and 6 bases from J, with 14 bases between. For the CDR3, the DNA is TGCAGCGGTGACGAGGGCGACGATACGCAGTATTTT. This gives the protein CSGDEGDDTQYF.

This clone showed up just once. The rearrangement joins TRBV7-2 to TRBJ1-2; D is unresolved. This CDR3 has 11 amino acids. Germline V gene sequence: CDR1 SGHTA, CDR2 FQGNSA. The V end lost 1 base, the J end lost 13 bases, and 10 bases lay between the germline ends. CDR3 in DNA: TGTGCCAGCAGCTTAGGCGGGGTGACCACCTTC. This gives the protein CASSLGGVTTF.

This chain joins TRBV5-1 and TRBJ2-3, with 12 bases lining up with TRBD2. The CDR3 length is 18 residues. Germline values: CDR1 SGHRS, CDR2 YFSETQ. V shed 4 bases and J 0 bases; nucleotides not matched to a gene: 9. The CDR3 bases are TGCGCCAGCAGCCTTGGGGTCCTAGCGGGAGGGAGCACAGATACGCAGTATTTT. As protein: CASSLGVLAGGSTDTQYF.

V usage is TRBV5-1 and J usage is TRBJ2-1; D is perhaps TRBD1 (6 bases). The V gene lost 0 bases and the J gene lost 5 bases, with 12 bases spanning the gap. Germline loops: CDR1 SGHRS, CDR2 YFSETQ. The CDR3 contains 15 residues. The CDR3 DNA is TGCGCCAGCAGCTTGGACGGGACAATTCACAATGAGCAGTTCTTC. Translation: CASSLDGTIHNEQFF.

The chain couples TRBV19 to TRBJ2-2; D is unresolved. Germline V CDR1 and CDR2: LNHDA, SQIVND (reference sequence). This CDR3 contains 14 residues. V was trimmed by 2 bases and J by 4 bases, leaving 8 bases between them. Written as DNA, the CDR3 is TGTGCCAGTAGTATATCACTTACCACCGGGGAGCTGTTTTTT. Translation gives CASSISLTTGELFF.

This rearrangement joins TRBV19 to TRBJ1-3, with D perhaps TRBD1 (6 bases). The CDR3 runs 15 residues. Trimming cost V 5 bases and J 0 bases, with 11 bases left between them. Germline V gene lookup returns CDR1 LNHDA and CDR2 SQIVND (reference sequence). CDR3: CASSETGGSGNTIYF. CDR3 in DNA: TGTGCCAGTAGTGAGACAGGAGGCTCTGGAAACACCATATATTTT. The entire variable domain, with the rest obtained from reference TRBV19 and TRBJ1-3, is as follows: DGGITQSPKYLFRKEGQNVTLSCEQNLNHDAMYWYRQDPGQGLRLIYYSQIVNDFQKGDIAEGYSVSREKKESFPLTVTSAQKNPTAFYLCASSETGGSGNTIYFGEGSWLTVV.

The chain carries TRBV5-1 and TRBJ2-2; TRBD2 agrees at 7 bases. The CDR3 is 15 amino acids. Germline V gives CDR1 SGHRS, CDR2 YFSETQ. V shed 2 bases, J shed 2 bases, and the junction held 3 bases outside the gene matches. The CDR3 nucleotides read TGCGCCAGCAGCTTTTCTAGCGGAAACACCGGGGAGCTGTTTTTT. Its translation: CASSFSSGNTGELFF.

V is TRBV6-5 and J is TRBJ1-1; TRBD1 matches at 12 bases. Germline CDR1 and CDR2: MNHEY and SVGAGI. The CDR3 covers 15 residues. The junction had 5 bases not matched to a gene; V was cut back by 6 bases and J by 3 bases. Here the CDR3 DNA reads TGTGCCAGCAGAGGGACAGGGGGCTTATACACTGAAGCTTTCTTT. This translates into CASRGTGGLYTEAFF.

In DNA form, the CDR3 reads TGTGCCAGCAGTGAAAATCGGGGGTTGGAGACCCAGTACTTC. It yields the protein CASSENRGLETQYF. This chain connects TRBV6-1 to TRBJ2-5; TRBD2 might be the D (6 bases). The CDR3 loop spans 14 amino acids. Trimming took 2 bases from V and 5 from J, leaving 12 bases between them. Looked up from germline, CDR1 is MNHNS and CDR2 is SASEGT.

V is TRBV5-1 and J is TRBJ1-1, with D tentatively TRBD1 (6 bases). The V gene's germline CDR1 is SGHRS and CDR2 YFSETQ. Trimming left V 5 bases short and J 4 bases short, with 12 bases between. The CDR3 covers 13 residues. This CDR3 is CASRLRGGTEAFF. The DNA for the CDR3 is TGCGCCAGCAGGCTCAGGGGTGGCACTGAAGCTTTCTTT.

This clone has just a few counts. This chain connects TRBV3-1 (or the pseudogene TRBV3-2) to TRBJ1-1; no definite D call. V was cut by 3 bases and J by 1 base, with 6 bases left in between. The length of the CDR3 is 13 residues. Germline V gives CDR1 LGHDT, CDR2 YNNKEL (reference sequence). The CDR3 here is CASSHVRNTEAFF. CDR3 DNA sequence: TGTGCCAGCAGCCATGTCCGGAACACTGAAGCTTTCTTT.

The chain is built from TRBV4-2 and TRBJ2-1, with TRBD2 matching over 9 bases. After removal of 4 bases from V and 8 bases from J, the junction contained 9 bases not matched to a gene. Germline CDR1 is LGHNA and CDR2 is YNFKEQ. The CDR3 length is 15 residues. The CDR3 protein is CASSPEERGVDEQFF. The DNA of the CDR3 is TGTGCCAGCAGCCCGGAAGAGCGGGGGGTCGATGAGCAGTTCTTC.

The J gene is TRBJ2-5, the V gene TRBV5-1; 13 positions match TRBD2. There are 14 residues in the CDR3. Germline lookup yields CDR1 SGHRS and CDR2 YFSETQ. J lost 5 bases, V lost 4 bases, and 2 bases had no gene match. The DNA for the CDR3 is TGCGCCAGCAGCCCGGGACTAGCGGGGGAGACCCAGTACTTC. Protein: CASSPGLAGETQYF.

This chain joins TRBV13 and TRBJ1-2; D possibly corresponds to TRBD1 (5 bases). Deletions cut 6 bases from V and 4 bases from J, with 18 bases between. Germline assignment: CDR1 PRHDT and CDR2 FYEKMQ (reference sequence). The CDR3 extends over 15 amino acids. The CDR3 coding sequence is TGTGCCAGCAGTCCGCGGGAGGGAGGGGTCTATGGCTACACCTTC. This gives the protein CASSPREGGVYGYTF.